Below, 13 T cell receptor beta chains from the same sample are listed, as sequenced in a study of identical twins. TCRdb itself ran the 5' RACE reads through MiXCR, one entry per CDR3 protein. There are roughly 1,500,000 distinct CDR3 sequences in the sample; under 35% occur only once, and about 0.3% lies in the top ten. Sequences were obtained from cord blood. All receptors derive from a newborn girl in good health.

The genes are TRBV27 and TRBJ1-2; tentative D call: TRBD1 (6 bases). Germline V lookup: CDR1 MNHEY, CDR2 SMNVEV (reference sequence). This CDR3 region has 15 residues. The ends were cut back, 0 bases at V and 7 bases at J, with 15 bases in the middle. DNA for the CDR3: TGTGCCAGCAGTTTATCGGTACCGGGGGCCATTGGCTACACCTTC. The encoded protein is CASSLSVPGAIGYTF.

This clonotype was observed a few times. J is TRBJ2-3 and V is TRBV20-1, with 12 bases that match TRBD2. The CDR3 is made up of 17 amino acids. Looked up from germline, CDR1 is DFQATT and CDR2 is SNEGSKA (reference sequence). Trimming at V came to 2 bases and at J to 4 bases, leaving 10 bases not matched to a gene. CDR3: CSARTGLAGYRADTQYF. CDR3 nucleotides: TGCAGTGCTAGAACAGGACTAGCGGGATATAGAGCAGATACGCAGTATTTT.

This clonotype was picked up many times. The rearrangement joins TRBV11-2 to TRBJ2-1; 8 nucleotides align to TRBD1. The CDR3 spans 14 residues. Trimming removed 5 bases from V and 4 bases from J; junction bases left unmatched: 4. The germline V gene encodes CDR1 SGHAT and CDR2 FQNNGV. The CDR3 loop is CASSPDRDYNEQFF. The DNA for the CDR3 is TGTGCCAGCAGCCCGGACAGGGATTACAATGAGCAGTTCTTC.

This clonotype was counted many times. The chain is built from TRBV20-1 and TRBJ2-3, with D possibly matching TRBD2 (5 bases). Germline assignment: CDR1 DFQATT and CDR2 SNEGSKA (reference sequence). This CDR3 region has 14 residues. V was cut by 5 bases and J by 0 bases, with 12 bases left in between. As DNA, the CDR3 is TGCAGTGCTGCAAGCGGCCATAGCACAGATACGCAGTATTTT. Protein sequence: CSAASGHSTDTQYF.

This clonotype was counted only a few times. J is TRBJ2-3 and V is TRBV6-5; 7 bases fit TRBD2. The V and J ends lost 0 bases and 0 bases, in that order; junction bases with no gene match: 6. Germline CDR1 reads MNHEY; CDR2 reads SVGAGI. CDR3 length: 17 amino acids. CDR3 coding DNA: TGTGCCAGCAGTTACTCACCTAGCGGACCTAGCACAGATACGCAGTATTTT. Translation: CASSYSPSGPSTDTQYF.

The rearrangement uses TRBV2 and TRBJ2-5, with TRBD2 matching 10 bases. Trimming took 6 bases from V and 1 from J; bases not matched to a gene: 5. In germline, CDR1 is SNHLY, CDR2 FYNNEI. This CDR3 region has 15 residues. The CDR3 region has the DNA TGTGCCAGCAGATACCTAGCGGGGGCCCAAGAGACCCAGTACTTC. Its translation: CASRYLAGAQETQYF. Full variable domain (rest looked up from reference TRBV2 and TRBJ2-5): EPEVTQTPSHQVTQMGQEVILRCVPISNHLYFYWYRQILGQKVEFLVSFYNNEISEKSEIFDDQFSVERPDGSNFTLKIRSTKLEDSAMYFCASRYLAGAQETQYFGPGTRLLVL.

The chain has TRBV4-2 and TRBJ2-1; TRBD2 matches at 7 bases. The CDR3 sequence is 16 residues long. V lost 3 bases and J lost 3; bases outside the gene matches: 8. Germline lookup yields CDR1 LGHNA and CDR2 YNFKEQ. CDR3 in amino acids: CASSQETSSGYNEQFF. CDR3 coding DNA: TGTGCCAGCAGCCAGGAGACTAGCTCGGGCTACAATGAGCAGTTCTTC.

The chain carries TRBV7-8 and TRBJ2-7; D not resolved. Germline V gene data show CDR1 as SGHVS and CDR2 as FQNEAQ. The CDR3 is 14 residues long. Trimming removed 4 bases at V and 5 bases at J, with 15 bases between. The CDR3 sequence is CASSYTRRYHEQYF. The CDR3 DNA reads as TGTGCCAGCAGCTACACTCGCAGGTATCACGAGCAGTACTTC.

The gene calls are TRBV29-1 and TRBJ2-7; 8 bases align to TRBD1. The CDR3 sequence is 15 residues long. The junction had 17 bases not matched to a gene; V was cut back by 6 bases and J by 7 bases. From germline, CDR1 is SQVTM and CDR2 ANQGSEA. CDR3 amino acids: CSVGGRDRPDNEQYF. In DNA form, the CDR3 reads TGCAGCGTCGGGGGCCGGGACAGGCCCGACAATGAGCAGTACTTC.

This clonotype has just a few counts. V gene TRBV20-1 combines with J gene TRBJ2-1, with a tentative D call TRBD2 (6 bases). The CDR3 spans 14 residues. V was trimmed by 5 bases and J by 13 bases, leaving 24 bases between them. The germline V gene encodes CDR1 DFQATT and CDR2 SNEGSKA (reference sequence). DNA of the CDR3: TGCAGTGCTCAAGCAGGGAGGCTTAGATGGACCCAGTTCTTC. It specifies CSAQAGRLRWTQFF.

In this sample, this clonotype turned up a few times. This sequence joins TRBV30 and TRBJ2-4; perhaps TRBD1 as D (6 bases). The DNA matches TRBJ2-7 better at its end, which makes the J call doubtful. Germline V gene lookup returns CDR1 GTSNPN and CDR2 SVGIG (reference sequence). CDR3 length equals 16 residues. The CDR3 DNA sequence: TGTGCCTGGACTACCACCGTGGCAGGGGAGACCTACGAGCAGTACTTC. It codes for CAWTTTVAGETYEQYF.

This chain joins TRBV6-2 or TRBV6-3 and TRBJ1-5; the D is unclear. Germline assignment: CDR1 MNHEY and CDR2 SVGEGT. The CDR3 extends over 15 amino acids. The germline V and J ends were trimmed by 7 bases and 0 bases, with 13 bases remaining between them. CDR3 nucleotides: TGTGCCAGCACTTCGACACCTTATAGCAATCAGCCCCAGCATTTT. Residues: CASTSTPYSNQPQHF.

This clonotype was seen repeatedly, ten times or more. J is TRBJ2-3 and V is TRBV28, with D hard to call. Germline V lookup: CDR1 MDHEN, CDR2 SYDVKM. This CDR3 is built from 11 residues. The V gene lost 7 bases and the J gene lost 1 base, with 3 bases spanning the gap. The CDR3 sequence: CASKRTDTQYF. The CDR3 DNA follows: TGTGCCAGCAAACGCACAGATACGCAGTATTTT. The complete variable domain, with remaining parts taken from reference TRBV28 and TRBJ2-3, reads DVKVTQSSRYLVKRTGEKVFLECVQDMDHENMFWYRQDPGLGLRLIYFSYDVKMKEKGDIPEGYSVSREKKERFSLILESASTNQTSMYLCASKRTDTQYFGPGTRLTVL.